These 8 T cell receptor beta chains share one sample of origin, sequenced in a study of PD-L1 blockade in urothelial cancer. Repertoires were generated with immunoSEQ multiplex PCR, while TCRdb's copy carries only in-frame clones and drops some. Here the sample spans roughly 120,000 clones, less than 95% being singletons. The time point: peripheral blood 6 weeks after treatment start. This sample comprised PBMCs, obtained around atezolizumab (anti-PD-L1) treatment. The receptors were gathered from a man between 60 and 75 years old with urothelial cancer.

The rearrangement uses TRBV5-4 and TRBJ2-7; 14 nucleotides agree with TRBD2. The CDR3 extends over 16 amino acids. From germline, CDR1 is SGHNT and CDR2 YYREEE (reference sequence). The V gene end was trimmed by 0 bases and the J gene end by 2 bases; junction bases not matched to a gene: 1. The CDR3 bases are TGTGCCAGCAGCTTGGGGGGACTAGCGGGAGCCTACGAGCAGTACTTC. Its protein product is CASSLGGLAGAYEQYF.

The chain joins TRBV5-6 to TRBJ2-7; TRBD1 agrees at 7 bases. The CDR3 runs 16 residues. Trimming at V came to 4 bases and at J to 4 bases, leaving 14 bases not matched to a gene. CDR1 is SGHDT, CDR2 YYEEEE, per germline. The CDR3 spells CASSRFSRDRRYEQYF. Written as DNA, the CDR3 is TGTGCCAGCAGCCGCTTCTCCCGGGACAGACGATACGAGCAGTACTTC.

Worth noting for this clone: The germline gene is not matched at one end of the junction; a read error may be the cause. The genes are TRBV7-3 and TRBJ2-7, with D possibly TRBD1 on 5 matching bases. There are 13 residues in the CDR3. Germline CDR1 is SGHTA and CDR2 is FQGTGA. The CDR3 nucleotides read TGTGCCAGCAGTTTAAGCCCAGGGCGGGAGCAGTACTTC. This sequence encodes CASSLSPGREQYF. Full variable domain (remainder filled in from reference TRBV7-3 and TRBJ2-7): GAGVSQTPSNKVTEKGKYVELRCDPISGHTALYWYRQSLGQGPEFLIYFQGTGAADDSGLPNDRFFAVRPEGSVSTLKIQRTERGDSAVYLCASSLSPGREQYFGPGTRLTVT.

The genes are TRBV2 and TRBJ2-7, with TRBD2 identical over 9 bases. With 5 bases clipped from V and 0 bases from J, the junction kept 14 bases outside the gene matches. Germline-derived CDR1 and CDR2 are SNHLY and FYNNEI. This CDR3 is 18 amino acids long. Here the CDR3 reads CASSPKVAGAVFSYEQYF. CDR3 sequence (DNA): TGTGCCAGCAGTCCCAAGGTAGCGGGGGCGGTTTTCTCCTACGAGCAGTACTTC. Filled out from reference TRBV2 and TRBJ2-7, the complete variable domain reads EPEVTQTPSHQVTQMGQEVILRCVPISNHLYFYWYRQILGQKVEFLVSFYNNEISEKSEIFDDQFSVERPDGSNFTLKIRSTKLEDSAMYFCASSPKVAGAVFSYEQYFGPGTRLTVT.

CDR3 sequence: CATEPPLNRATNEKLFF. The CDR3 coding sequence is TGTGCCACCGAACCACCCCTAAACAGGGCAACTAATGAAAAACTGTTTTTT. V gene TRBV7-3 combines with J gene TRBJ1-4, with D possibly matching TRBD1 (6 bases). This CDR3 contains 17 residues. The V end lost 10 bases, the J end lost 0 bases, and 21 bases lay between the germline ends. The germline V gene has CDR1 SGHTA and CDR2 FQGTGA.

The rearrangement links TRBV7-2 to TRBJ2-7, with 14 bases lining up with TRBD2. This CDR3 has 17 residues. J gave up 2 bases and V 4 bases, and 7 bases lay outside the gene matches. Germline lookup yields CDR1 SGHTA and CDR2 FQGNSA. In nucleotides, the CDR3 is TGTGCCAGCAGCTCTACCCAGGGACTAGCGGGAGCCTACGAGCAGTACTTC. Translation: CASSSTQGLAGAYEQYF.

The chain employs TRBV5-8 and TRBJ1-2; D gene uncertain. This CDR3 is 12 amino acids long. Looked up from germline, CDR1 is SGHTS and CDR2 is YDEGEE. V was shortened by 5 bases and J by 7 bases, with 12 bases between the two germline ends. In DNA, the CDR3 is TGTGCCAGCAGACGCAGCGTTGGTGGCTACACCTTC. Residues: CASRRSVGGYTF.

The genes are TRBV28 and TRBJ2-7, with 7 bases that match TRBD1. V was clipped by 2 bases and J by 11 bases; unmatched bases: 9. The germline CDR1 and CDR2 sequences are MDHEN and SYDVKM. The CDR3 contains 13 residues. DNA of the CDR3: TGTGCCAGCAGTTTAGGGGACCCGGGACAGAAGTACTTC. Translation gives CASSLGDPGQKYF.